This is a list of T cell receptor beta chains from one sample in a study of cytomegalovirus exposure and HLA in healthy donors. Repertoires were generated with immunoSEQ multiplex PCR, while TCRdb's copy carries only in-frame clones and drops some. There are 230,000 or so clones in the sample; about nine tenths occur only once, and around 1.7% lies in the top ten. The specimen was PBMCs. Receptor source: a girl aged 2 to 10 in good health and CMV-seronegative. The CDR3 runs from the conserved cysteine through the conserved F or W. The D gene is left open where the match is weak. Only some rows state a clone size, as once, few, many or a class for expanded clones.

>TRBD2|TRBJ2-7|-|TRBV7-8
TGTGCCAGCAGCTTTCTAGCGGGGATGCCTTACGAGCAGTACTTC
CASSFLAGMPYEQYF
>TRBD1|TRBJ1-3|-|TRBV18
TGTGCCAGCTCCAGGGACAGCTCTGGAAACACCATATATTTT
CASSRDSSGNTIYF
>-|TRBJ1-3|-|TRBV6-1
TGTGCCAGCAGTGAAGGCTTCATGGGACAACCCTCTGGAAACACCATATATTTT
CASSEGFMGQPSGNTIYF
>TRBD2|TRBJ2-1|-|TRBV4-1
TGCGCCAGCAGCCAAGAGGTGGCGGGGGGGCCCAGCGGGGAGCAGTTCTTC
CASSQEVAGGPSGEQFF
>-|TRBJ2-7|-|TRBV7-2
TGTGCCAGCAGCCACTCCCTACCCGCCGAGTACGAGCAGTACTTC
CASSHSLPAEYEQYF
>-|TRBJ2-3|-|TRBV4-1
TGCGCCAGCAGCCAAGGCGACAGAGGAGATACGCAGTATTTT
CASSQGDRGDTQYF
>-|TRBJ2-1|-|TRBV7-9
TGTGCCAGCAGCTTACCGGGACTGTCTAACAATGAGCAGTTCTTC
CASSLPGLSNNEQFF
>-|TRBJ1-4|-|TRBV5-6
TGTGCCAGCAGCTTGGAACAGGCCGGCGGTGAAAAACTGTTTTTT
CASSLEQAGGEKLFF
>TRBD1|TRBJ1-5|-|TRBV2
TGTGCCAGCAATCGGGACAGGGGGCCGTATAAGAATCAGCCCCAGCATTTT
CASNRDRGPYKNQPQHF
>-|TRBJ2-1|-|TRBV6-1
TGTGCCAGCAGTGAAAAGTCGCTAGCCCTCGGGAATGAGCAGTTCTTC
CASSEKSLALGNEQFF
>TRBD1|TRBJ1-2|once|TRBV19
TGTGCCAGTAGGGAATACGGATCAGGGGGGGGCTACACCTTC
CASREYGSGGGYTF
>-|TRBJ1-3|-|TRBV5-8
TGTGCCAGCAGCTTGGGCAGGGGCGGCAACACCATATATTTT
CASSLGRGGNTIYF
>-|TRBJ2-1|-|TRBV2
TGTGCCAGCACCGAGGGTGGGGACTATGAGCAGTTCTTC
CASTEGGDYEQFF
>TRBD1|TRBJ1-2|-|TRBV27
TGTGCCAGCAGTCTTGGACAGGGCGAAGGCTACACCTTC
CASSLGQGEGYTF
>-|TRBJ2-7|-|TRBV27
TGTGCCAGCAACCTTCGTTTTGGGACAAACTACGAGCAGTACTTC
CASNLRFGTNYEQYF
>-|TRBJ2-3|few|TRBV6-1
TGTGCCAGCTGGAACAGGGAGGATACGCAGTATTTT
CASWNREDTQYF
>-|TRBJ2-7|once|TRBV4-1
TGCGCCAGCAGCCCCCCAGGGGGGTACGAGCAGTACTTC
CASSPPGGYEQYF